The rows below give T cell receptor beta chains drawn from one sample of a study of shared clonotypes between healthy human individuals. Profiled with immunoSEQ multiplex PCR; TCRdb holds only in-frame clones, not every one. The sample has about 690,000 clones; roughly 91% are singletons. The sample consisted of memory CD8+ T cells from PBMCs. The receptor set was obtained from a young man in good health. Some clones in this sample may be carry-over from other donors' samples. Both conserved end residues are part of each CDR3. The D gene is left open where the match is weak. Only some rows state a clone size, as once, few, many or a class for expanded clones.

d_gene,abundance,j_gene,v_gene,CDR3nt,CDR3aa
TRBD2,NA,TRBJ2-7,TRBV9,TGTGCCAGCAGCGTGTCTAGCGGGCCCTACGAGCAGTACTTC,CASSVSSGPYEQYF
NA,NA,TRBJ2-7,TRBV9,TGTGCCAGCAGCGCCGGCCGGGACGCTTCCTACGAGCAGTACTTC,CASSAGRDASYEQYF
NA,NA,TRBJ2-7,TRBV2,TGTGCCAGCTTGGACCGGCGGGTCGAGCAGTACTTC,CASLDRRVEQYF
NA,NA,TRBJ1-4,TRBV7-9,TGTGCCAGCAGCTTATCCGGTCTGTATGGGACTACCAATGAAAAACTGTTTTTT,CASSLSGLYGTTNEKLFF
NA,NA,TRBJ1-2,TRBV6-1,TGTGCCAGCGACTGGAGGGGGGGTTATGGCTACACCTTC,CASDWRGGYGYTF
NA,NA,TRBJ1-2,TRBV6-1,TGTGCCAGCAGTGACCCCAGGGGCGTCGACTATGGCTACACCTTC,CASSDPRGVDYGYTF
NA,NA,TRBJ2-5,TRBV7-9,TGTGCCAGCAGCCACCTGGGCAAAGAGACCCAGTACTTC,CASSHLGKETQYF
NA,NA,TRBJ2-1,TRBV28,TGTGCCAGCACCCTAGGGGGAGTTGCATACAATGAGCAGTTCTTC,CASTLGGVAYNEQFF
NA,NA,TRBJ1-1,TRBV2,TGTGCCAGCGACGGTCGGGCGTACGCGGGCCCTGAAGCTTTCTTT,CASDGRAYAGPEAFF
NA,once,TRBJ2-1,TRBV7-8,TGTGCCAGCAGCGCGGACAGCCGCGGAGGGATCTACAATGAGCAGTTCTTC,CASSADSRGGIYNEQFF
NA,once,TRBJ1-1,TRBV27,TGTGCCAGCAGTTTTGAGCCAGGGTCAGATGAAGCTTTCTTT,CASSFEPGSDEAFF
TRBD1,NA,TRBJ1-6,TRBV11-1,TGTGCCAGCAGCTTACGGACAGGGGGTGGTTCACCCCTCCACTTT,CASSLRTGGGSPLHF
NA,NA,TRBJ2-7,TRBV6-5,TGTGCCAGCAGTTACGACTCGGGCTCCTACGAGCAGTACTTC,CASSYDSGSYEQYF
NA,NA,TRBJ2-1,TRBV9,TGTGCCAGCAGCGTCTTCATAAGCCCGACCCGATCGTTCTTC,CASSVFISPTRSFF
TRBD2,NA,TRBJ2-2,TRBV7-9,TGTGCCGGAAAGCGGGAGGGATACACCGGGGAGCTGTTTTTT,CAGKREGYTGELFF
NA,once,TRBJ2-1,TRBV29-1,TGCAGCGTTGATGAGAGGGTTGAGTTCTTC,CSVDERVEFF
TRBD2,NA,TRBJ2-7,TRBV27,TGTGCCAGCAGTGCCCCGGGACTAGCGTTTGAGCAGTACTTC,CASSAPGLAFEQYF
NA,NA,TRBJ2-7,TRBV6-5,TGTGCCACGGAGGACAGCCTATCCTACGAGCAGTACTTC,CATEDSLSYEQYF
NA,NA,TRBJ2-7,TRBV7-9,TGTGCCAGCAGCCTAGGCAGGGACGAGCAGTACTTC,CASSLGRDEQYF
TRBD1,NA,TRBJ1-2,TRBV13,TGTGCCAGCAGCGTGTGGCGAGACGGTACAGGGGGCAGTGATCTCTACACCTTC,CASSVWRDGTGGSDLYTF
NA,NA,TRBJ1-3,TRBV7-9,TGTGCCAGCAGCTTAGGAGGGTCTGGAAACACCATATATTTT,CASSLGGSGNTIYF
NA,NA,TRBJ1-2,TRBV27,TGTGCCAGCAGACAACGCGGCGGGGAGGATCACTATGGCTACACCTTC,CASRQRGGEDHYGYTF
TRBD1,NA,TRBJ2-2,TRBV10-3,TGTGCCATCAGTGAGCCGAGCAGGGGGTGGCTGTTTTTT,CAISEPSRGWLFF
TRBD1,once,TRBJ1-1,TRBV23-1,TGCGCCAGCAGGGGTTCGAAGGACAGGGAGGGGAACACTGAAGCTTTCTTT,CASRGSKDREGNTEAFF
NA,NA,TRBJ1-4,TRBV2,TGTGCCAGCAGGGGGACGCCCGAACGGGAAAAACTGTTTTTT,CASRGTPEREKLFF
NA,NA,TRBJ2-7,TRBV5-1,TGCGCCAGTTTCGACAGTGCATGGGAGCAGTACTTC,CASFDSAWEQYF
TRBD2,NA,TRBJ2-5,TRBV28,TGTGCCAGCAGCCGACTAGCGGAAGAGACCCAGTACTTC,CASSRLAEETQYF
NA,NA,TRBJ2-1,TRBV9,TGTGCCAGCAGCGTAGGCGGGGGCACCTACAATGAGCAGTTCTTC,CASSVGGGTYNEQFF
NA,NA,TRBJ1-1,TRBV13,TGTGCCAGCAGCTTAGTTAGGGGTGGGACTGAAGCTTTCTTT,CASSLVRGGTEAFF
NA,NA,TRBJ2-1,TRBV15,TGTGCCACCTCCAGGGAGGCAGGGGCCTACAATGAGCAGTTCTTC,CATSREAGAYNEQFF
TRBD1,NA,TRBJ2-7,TRBV30,TGTGCCTGGAGCTGGACAGGGCTTTCCTACGAGCAGTACTTC,CAWSWTGLSYEQYF
TRBD1,NA,TRBJ1-4,TRBV15,TGTGCCACCAGCGTGGGGACAGGGACAACTAATGAAAAACTGTTTTTT,CATSVGTGTTNEKLFF
TRBD1,NA,TRBJ2-7,TRBV29-1,TGCAGCGTTGTTGGGGACAGGGCCTACTACGAGCAGTACTTC,CSVVGDRAYYEQYF
NA,NA,TRBJ2-1,TRBV30,TGTGCCTGCCGGAGCCGGGACATCGCGTTCTTC,CACRSRDIAFF
TRBD2,few,TRBJ2-5,TRBV9,TGTGCCAGCAGCGCCGGCGGGAGTCTCCGGGAGACCCAGTACTTC,CASSAGGSLRETQYF
TRBD1,NA,TRBJ2-7,TRBV29-1,TGCAGCGTTTCGACAGGGTACTACGAGCAGTACTTC,CSVSTGYYEQYF
TRBD1,NA,TRBJ1-1,TRBV9,TGTGCCAGCAGCGTAGAGGGACAGTTGAACACTGAAGCTTTCTTT,CASSVEGQLNTEAFF
NA,NA,TRBJ1-1,TRBV13,TGTGCCAGCAGCTTGGGATTGAGTGAAGCTTTCTTT,CASSLGLSEAFF
TRBD1,NA,TRBJ1-2,TRBV18,TGTGCCAGCTCACCGGACAGGGGGGTCTATGGCTACACCTTC,CASSPDRGVYGYTF
NA,NA,TRBJ2-5,TRBV6-1,TGTGCCAGCAGTGAAATGCCAGGGAGGGAGACCCAGTACTTC,CASSEMPGRETQYF
TRBD2,NA,TRBJ2-5,TRBV2,TGTGCCAGCAGTGAAAAGGGACTAGCGTTTTACCAAGAGACCCAGTACTTC,CASSEKGLAFYQETQYF
TRBD2,NA,TRBJ2-7,TRBV11-2,TGTGCCAGCAGCTTAGGGGTAGCGGGAAACTACGAGCAGTACTTC,CASSLGVAGNYEQYF
TRBD2,NA,TRBJ2-7,TRBV27,TGTGCCAGCAGGGTTGCTAGCGGGGCTTCCTACGAGCAGTACTTC,CASRVASGASYEQYF
NA,NA,TRBJ1-2,TRBV25-1,TGTGCCAGCAGTGACGCATACCGGGGTGATGGCTACACCTTC,CASSDAYRGDGYTF
TRBD1,NA,TRBJ2-7,TRBV4-3,TGCGCCAGCAGCCAAGAATTCCAGGGGGATTTCGTCGAGCAGTACTTC,CASSQEFQGDFVEQYF
TRBD2,NA,TRBJ2-1,TRBV6-4,TGTGCCAGCAGTGACTCAGGCCTAGCGGGTCGCGAGCAGTTCTTC,CASSDSGLAGREQFF
TRBD1,NA,TRBJ2-3,TRBV28,TGTGCCAGCAGTCCGCGGACAGGGATTGGAACAGATACGCAGTATTTT,CASSPRTGIGTDTQYF
TRBD1,NA,TRBJ2-4,TRBV6-6,TGTGCCAGCACTTTCCCGGGACAGGGACACATTCAGTACTTC,CASTFPGQGHIQYF
NA,NA,TRBJ1-2,TRBV28,TGTGCCAGCAGCCTCGACGGAGCTAACTATGGCTACACCTTC,CASSLDGANYGYTF
NA,NA,TRBJ1-4,TRBV27,TGTGCCAGCAGTTCGCTGGGGGGTGGTCTGACGGGAAATGAAAAACTGTTTTTT,CASSSLGGGLTGNEKLFF
NA,NA,TRBJ2-6,TRBV7-8,TGTGCCAGCAGCTTAGTATCCCCGGGATACGGGGCCAACGTCCTGACTTTC,CASSLVSPGYGANVLTF
TRBD1,once,TRBJ2-1,TRBV11-3,TGTGCCAGCAGCTCTAGACAGGGTGCTACCTACAATGAGCAGTTCTTC,CASSSRQGATYNEQFF
NA,NA,TRBJ1-2,TRBV5-8,TGTGCCAGCAGCCCGCGGACAGACCAGTTACACTACTATGGCTACACCTTC,CASSPRTDQLHYYGYTF
NA,NA,TRBJ2-1,TRBV7-8,TGTGCCAGCAGCCGAGGAGGGCCGAACAATGAGCAGTTCTTC,CASSRGGPNNEQFF
NA,once,TRBJ1-5,TRBV7-9,TGTGCCAGCAGCTGGACAATTAGCAATCAGCCCCAGCATTTT,CASSWTISNQPQHF
TRBD2,few,TRBJ2-7,TRBV5-1,TGCGCCAGCAGCTTGGGACTAGCGGGAGAATCCGAGCAGTACTTC,CASSLGLAGESEQYF
NA,NA,TRBJ2-7,TRBV19,TGTGCCAGTTGGGGCCGGGGCGAGCAGTACTTC,CASWGRGEQYF
TRBD2,NA,TRBJ2-7,TRBV25-1,TGTGCCAGCAGCCGACTAGCGGATTCCTACGAGCAGTACTTC,CASSRLADSYEQYF
NA,NA,TRBJ2-7,TRBV5-1,TGCGCCAGCAGCTACCGGCTGGGGTTCTACGAGCAGTACTTC,CASSYRLGFYEQYF
TRBD1,NA,TRBJ1-5,TRBV7-3,TGTGCCAGCAGCCTCTGTACCGGGACAGGGGCCCTTAAGGAGAAGCCCCAGCATTTT,CASSLCTGTGALKEKPQHF